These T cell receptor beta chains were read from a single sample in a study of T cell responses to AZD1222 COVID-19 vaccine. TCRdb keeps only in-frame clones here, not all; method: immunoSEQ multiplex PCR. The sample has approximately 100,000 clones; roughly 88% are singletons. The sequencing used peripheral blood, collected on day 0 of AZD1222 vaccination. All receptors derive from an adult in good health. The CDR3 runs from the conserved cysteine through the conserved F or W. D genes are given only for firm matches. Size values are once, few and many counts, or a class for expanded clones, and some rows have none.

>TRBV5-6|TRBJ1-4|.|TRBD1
TGTGCCAGCAGCGGACAGGTCAGAGGCGAAAAACTGTTTTTT
CASSGQVRGEKLFF
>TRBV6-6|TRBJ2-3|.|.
TGTGCCAGCAGTTACTCTAGCGCGGATACGCAGTATTTT
CASSYSSADTQYF
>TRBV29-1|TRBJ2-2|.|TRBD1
TGCAGCGCCGGGACAGGGGTGAACACCGGGGAGCTGTTTTTT
CSAGTGVNTGELFF
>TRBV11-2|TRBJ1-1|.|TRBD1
TGTGCCAGCAGCTTAGTCCCCGGGACAGGGAGAACTGAAGCTTTCTTT
CASSLVPGTGRTEAFF
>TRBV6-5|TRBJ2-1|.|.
TGTGCCAGCGCCAGGTCGCCCCTGAGTGAGCAGTTCTTC
CASARSPLSEQFF
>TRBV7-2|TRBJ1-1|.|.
TGTGCCAGCAGCCCGGGGGGGGCAATGAACACTGAAGCTTTCTTT
CASSPGGAMNTEAFF
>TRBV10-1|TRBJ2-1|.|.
TGCGCCAGCAGTGAGAGCGGGTCATACAATGAGCAGTTCTTC
CASSESGSYNEQFF
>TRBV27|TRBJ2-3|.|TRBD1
TGTGCCAGCAGTTTCGGGACAGGGTATACAGATACGCAGTATTTT
CASSFGTGYTDTQYF
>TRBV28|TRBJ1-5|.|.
TGTGCCAGCAGTTCGCTAACACCCCAATCCCATTTT
CASSSLTPQSHF
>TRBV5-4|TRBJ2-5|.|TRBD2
TGTGCCAGCAGCTTACTAGCGTCTCAAGAGACCCAGTACTTC
CASSLLASQETQYF
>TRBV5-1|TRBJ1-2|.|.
TGCGCCAGCAGCTTGGGGACAGAGACTAACTATGGCTACACCTTC
CASSLGTETNYGYTF
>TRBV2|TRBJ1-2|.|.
TGTGCCAGCAGTGAACACAGTGCTTACGCTGGCTACACCTTC
CASSEHSAYAGYTF
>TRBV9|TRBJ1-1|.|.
TGTGCCAGCAGCGTTGACCCTTGGACCCCAGAGGCTTTCTTT
CASSVDPWTPEAFF
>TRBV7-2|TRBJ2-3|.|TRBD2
TGTGCCAGCAACAGCGGGATCACAGATACGCAGTATTTT
CASNSGITDTQYF
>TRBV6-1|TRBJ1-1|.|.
TGTGCCAGCAGTGAAGTTACAGGGAGGTTCTCTGAAGCTTTCTTT
CASSEVTGRFSEAFF
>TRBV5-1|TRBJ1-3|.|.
TGCGCCAGCAGCCCCGGGGAAACCTACTCTGGAAACACCATATATTTT
CASSPGETYSGNTIYF
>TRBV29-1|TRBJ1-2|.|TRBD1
TGCAGCGTTGAACCCTCGGGACAGGGATATGGCTACACCTTC
CSVEPSGQGYGYTF
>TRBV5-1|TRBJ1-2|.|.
TGCGCCAGCAGCTTGAGGGCGGAGGGAGGCTACACCTTC
CASSLRAEGGYTF
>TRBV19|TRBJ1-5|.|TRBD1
TGTGCCAGTATGGGGGACAGGGCCTTTCAGCCCCAGCATTTT
CASMGDRAFQPQHF
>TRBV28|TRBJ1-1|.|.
TGTGCCAGCAGTTCCTCCCCGGGGGTGATCCCCGAAGCTTTCTTT
CASSSSPGVIPEAFF
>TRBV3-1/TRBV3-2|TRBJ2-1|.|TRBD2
TGTGCCAGCAGCCAAGGGAATCTAGCGGGAGGGAGGTATGAGCAGTTCTTC
CASSQGNLAGGRYEQFF
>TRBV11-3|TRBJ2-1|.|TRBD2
TGTGCCAGCAGCCGGGGGGAGCGGAACAATGAGCAGTTCTTC
CASSRGERNNEQFF
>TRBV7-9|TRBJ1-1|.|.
TGTGCCAGCAGCACCCGGACAGCTGAAGCTTTCTTT
CASSTRTAEAFF
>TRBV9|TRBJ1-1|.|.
TGTGCCAGCAGCGGTCAAGGGAGGTTGGACACTGAAGCTTTCTTT
CASSGQGRLDTEAFF
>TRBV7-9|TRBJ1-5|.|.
TGTGCCAGCAGCTCGGGGGAACAGCCCCAGCATTTT
CASSSGEQPQHF
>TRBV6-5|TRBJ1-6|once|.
TGTGCCAGCAGTCAGCAGGGGTTTTCACCCCTCCACTTT
CASSQQGFSPLHF
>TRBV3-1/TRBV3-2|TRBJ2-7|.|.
TGTGCCAGCAGCCAAGGCGGCCTGAATCCCTACGAGCAGTACTTC
CASSQGGLNPYEQYF
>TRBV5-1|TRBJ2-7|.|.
TGCGCCAGCAGCTTGGCCGGGATATTATCCTACGAGCAGTACTTC
CASSLAGILSYEQYF
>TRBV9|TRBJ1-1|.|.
TGTGCCAGCAGCGTAGCTACGACGGCGTGGGGGACTGAAGCTTTCTTT
CASSVATTAWGTEAFF
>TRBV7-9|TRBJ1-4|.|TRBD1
TGTGCCAGCAGCCCCTGGGGAGGGGGCACAACTAATGAAAAACTGTTTTTT
CASSPWGGGTTNEKLFF
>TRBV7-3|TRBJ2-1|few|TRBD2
TGTGCCAGCAGCGCCTCTAGCGGCTCCTACAATGAGCAGTTCTTC
CASSASSGSYNEQFF
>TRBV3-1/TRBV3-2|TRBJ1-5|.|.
TGTGCCAGCAGCCTTTCAGCGGGGGCGGCCCAGCATTTT
CASSLSAGAAQHF
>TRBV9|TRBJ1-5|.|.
TGTGCCAGCAGCGAGGGGACCAGGGCAAATCAGCCCCAGCATTTT
CASSEGTRANQPQHF
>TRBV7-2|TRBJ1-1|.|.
TGTGCCAGCAGCTTAGTGGGTAACTCCCTTGACACTGAAGCTTTCTTT
CASSLVGNSLDTEAFF
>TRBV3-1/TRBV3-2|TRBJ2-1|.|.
TGTGCCAGCAGCCAAGACGGAGGTAGCGGAGTCAATGAGCAGTTCTTC
CASSQDGGSGVNEQFF
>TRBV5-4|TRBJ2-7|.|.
TGTGCCAGCAGCAGTAGACTGGGGGACCACGAGCAGTACTTC
CASSSRLGDHEQYF
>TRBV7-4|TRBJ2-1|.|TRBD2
TGTGCCAGCAGCTTAGTCAGTAGTCTAGCGGGAGGGGTCTCCTACAATGAGCAGTTCTTC
CASSLVSSLAGGVSYNEQFF
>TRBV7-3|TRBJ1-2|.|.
TGTGCCAGCAGCCTCAGCCGGGAACAGGGACTCTATGGCTACACCTTC
CASSLSREQGLYGYTF
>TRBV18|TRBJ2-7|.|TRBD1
TGTGCCAGCTCCTCCTCAGGGACAGGGGTAAACTACGAGCAGTACTTC
CASSSSGTGVNYEQYF
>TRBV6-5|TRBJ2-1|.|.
TGTGCCAGCAGCACCACAGGTCTGAGACAGTTCTTC
CASSTTGLRQFF
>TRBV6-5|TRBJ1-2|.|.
TGTGCCAGCAGTTACGATGGGTTGGGAGGCTACACCTTC
CASSYDGLGGYTF
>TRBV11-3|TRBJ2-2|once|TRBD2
TGTGCCAGCAGCTTAAGGACTAGCGGGCTTTTGTCTTCCGGGGAGCTGTTTTTT
CASSLRTSGLLSSGELFF
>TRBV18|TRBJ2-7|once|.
TGTGCCAGCTCACCACCGTTTCCGGGAGCGGGCGAGCAGTACTTC
CASSPPFPGAGEQYF
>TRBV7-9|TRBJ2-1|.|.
TGTGCCAGCAGCTTAGAGGAAGCCCCAGGTGGGAATGAGCAGTTCTTC
CASSLEEAPGGNEQFF
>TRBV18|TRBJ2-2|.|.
TGTGCCAGCTCACCAACCATTTCCGGGGAGCTGTTTTTT
CASSPTISGELFF
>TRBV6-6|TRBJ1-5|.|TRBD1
TGTGCCAGCACCGATACGGGACAGGGTTATCAGCCCCAGCATTTT
CASTDTGQGYQPQHF